The rows below give T cell receptor beta chains drawn from one sample of a study of OX40 agonist ivuxolimab in advanced cancers. Produced via immunoSEQ multiplex PCR; TCRdb's table is partial and in-frame only. The repertoire holds roughly 56,000 clones, with about 85% as singletons. Source: CD4+ or CD8+ T cells sorted from blood, taken in a trial of the OX40 agonist ivuxolimab. The receptors come from an adult with an advanced solid tumor such as melanoma, head and neck, liver or kidney cancer. The CDR3 runs from the conserved cysteine through the conserved F or W.

v_call	j_call	cdr3_aa
TRBV28	TRBJ2-1	CASRAAGEQFF
TRBV28	TRBJ1-4	CASTAGGLGEKLFF
TRBV11-2	TRBJ2-5	CASSLDQRETQYF
TRBV11-2	TRBJ1-2	CASSLGGRRGYTF
TRBV5-4	TRBJ2-2	CASSYPGTQNTGELFF
TRBV27	TRBJ2-2	CASSLSDRGGGELFF
TRBV28	TRBJ2-7	CASSLEAVSSYEQYF
TRBV9	TRBJ1-3	CASSSEDLSGNTIYF
TRBV2	TRBJ1-3	CASSEGNTIYF
TRBV13	TRBJ2-7	CASSGGTLSYEQYF
TRBV2	TRBJ2-3	CASSQDRAGADTQYF
TRBV6-6	TRBJ2-1	CASSRPDRDDEQFF
TRBV6-5	TRBJ2-7	CASRGRQGTYEQYF
TRBV6-6	TRBJ2-7	CASSYPSSYYEQYF
TRBV4-1	TRBJ2-3	CASSQPADTQYF
TRBV7-3	TRBJ2-2	CASSLTAGDITGELFF
TRBV27	TRBJ2-2	CASSLSGGGATGELFF